Following are 5 T cell receptor beta chains from one sample sequenced in a study of cytomegalovirus exposure and HLA in healthy donors. Both 60 Vbeta primers and 13 Jbeta primers went into the PCR. This table comes from immunoSEQ multiplex PCR, and its TCRdb copy is limited to in-frame clones, with some not included. The data contain 100,000 to 150,000 clones, 80% of them singletons. Sequenced: PBMCs. Receptors were obtained from a male donor in good health and CMV-seronegative.

The chain carries TRBV6-5 and TRBJ2-7; 9 bases map to TRBD1. Germline V lookup: CDR1 MNHEY, CDR2 SVGAGI. J lost 7 bases, V lost 6 bases, and 10 bases had no gene match. This CDR3 region has 14 residues. DNA for the CDR3: TGTGCCAGCAGACTCGGACAGGGGAGTTGGGAGCAGTACTTC. It yields the protein CASRLGQGSWEQYF.

The gene calls are TRBV7-8 and TRBJ2-3; D is perhaps TRBD1 (6 bases). V lost 5 bases to trimming and J lost 6 bases, with 12 bases between them. The CDR3 loop spans 13 amino acids. Germline values: CDR1 SGHVS, CDR2 FQNEAQ. CDR3 sequence: CASSAYRVDTQYF. Written as DNA, the CDR3 is TGTGCCAGCAGCGCCTACAGGGTGGATACGCAGTATTTT.

V and J are TRBV6-1 and TRBJ1-2; 8 positions match TRBD1. Trimming at V came to 4 bases and at J to 0 bases, leaving 1 base not matched to a gene. The CDR3 is made up of 14 amino acids. Germline V gives CDR1 MNHNS, CDR2 SASEGT. This CDR3 reads CASSAGGSNYGYTF. The CDR3 nucleotides read TGTGCCAGCAGTGCAGGGGGCTCTAACTATGGCTACACCTTC.

The V call is TRBV5-1, the J call TRBJ2-2; D might be TRBD1 (5 bases). The ends were cut back, 7 bases at V and 4 bases at J, with 8 bases in the middle. The CDR3 spans 12 residues. Germline CDR1 reads SGHRS; CDR2 reads YFSETQ. In nucleotides, the CDR3 is TGCGCCAGCCAGGACATCACCGGGGAGCTGTTTTTT. Translated, it gives CASQDITGELFF. Full variable domain (remainder filled in from reference TRBV5-1 and TRBJ2-2): KAGVTQTPRYLIKTRGQQVTLSCSPISGHRSVSWYQQTPGQGLQFLFEYFSETQRNKGNFPGRFSGRQFSNSRSEMNVSTLELGDSALYLCASQDITGELFFGEGSRLTVL.

The J gene is TRBJ2-3, the V gene TRBV2; TRBD1 is a possible D gene (6 bases). CDR3 length: 14 amino acids. V gave up 6 bases and J gave up 0 bases, with 10 bases separating them. From germline, CDR1 is SNHLY and CDR2 FYNNEI. CDR3 amino acids: CASRRTASTDTQYF. CDR3 sequence (DNA): TGTGCCAGCAGACGGACAGCTAGCACAGATACGCAGTATTTT.